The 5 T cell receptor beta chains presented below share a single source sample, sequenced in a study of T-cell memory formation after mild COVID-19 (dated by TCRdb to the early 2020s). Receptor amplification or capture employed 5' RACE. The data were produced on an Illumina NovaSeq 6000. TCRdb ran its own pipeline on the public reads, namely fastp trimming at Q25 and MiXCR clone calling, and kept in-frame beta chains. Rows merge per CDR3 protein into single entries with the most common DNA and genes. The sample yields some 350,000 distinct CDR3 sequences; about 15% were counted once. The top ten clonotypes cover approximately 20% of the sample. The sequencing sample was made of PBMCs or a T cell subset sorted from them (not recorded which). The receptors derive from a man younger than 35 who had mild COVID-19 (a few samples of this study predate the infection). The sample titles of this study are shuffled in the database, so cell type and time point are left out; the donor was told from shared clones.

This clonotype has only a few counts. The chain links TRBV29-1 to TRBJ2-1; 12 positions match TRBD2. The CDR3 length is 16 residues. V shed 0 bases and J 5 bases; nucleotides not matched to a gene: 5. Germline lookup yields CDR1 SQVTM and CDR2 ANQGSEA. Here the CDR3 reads CSVEDRLAGVNNEQFF. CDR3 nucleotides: TGCAGCGTTGAAGATCGACTAGCGGGGGTTAACAATGAGCAGTTCTTC.

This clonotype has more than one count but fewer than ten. Here the CDR3 reads CASRRQGFQETQYF. The CDR3 DNA reads as TGTGCCAGCAGACGGCAGGGGTTCCAAGAGACCCAGTACTTC. The V and J genes are TRBV12-3 or TRBV12-4 and TRBJ2-5; tentative D call: TRBD1 (6 bases). This CDR3 region has 14 residues. Trimming took off 6 bases at V and 1 base at J, with 12 bases between the two ends.

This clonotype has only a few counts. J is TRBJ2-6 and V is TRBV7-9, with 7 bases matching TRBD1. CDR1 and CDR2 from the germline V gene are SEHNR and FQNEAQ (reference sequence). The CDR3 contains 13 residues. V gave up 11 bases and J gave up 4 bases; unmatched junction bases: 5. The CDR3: CAHRGPGANVLTF. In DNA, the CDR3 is TGTGCCCACAGGGGCCCGGGGGCCAACGTCCTGACTTTC.

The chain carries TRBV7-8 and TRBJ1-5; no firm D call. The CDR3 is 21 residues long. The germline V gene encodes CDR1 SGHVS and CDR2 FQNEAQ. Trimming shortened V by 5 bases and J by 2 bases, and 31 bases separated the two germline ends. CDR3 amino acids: CASSQTWPLASSIHGNQPQHF. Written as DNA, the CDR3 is TGTGCCAGCAGCCAGACCTGGCCACTAGCTTCTTCCATCCACGGCAATCAGCCCCAGCATTTT.

This CDR3 is CARFSGTYEQYV. The CDR3 nucleotides read TGTGCCAGGTTTAGCGGGACCTACGAGCAGTACGTC. The V call is TRBV3-1, the J call TRBJ2-7; 8 nucleotides match TRBD2. CDR1 LGHDT and CDR2 YNNKEL come from the germline V gene (reference sequence). There are 12 residues in the CDR3. Trimming took 9 bases from V and 2 from J; bases not matched to a gene: 3.